Below, one T cell receptor (beta chain) is given with its context. No antigen is known for it. These data are taken from a study of radiotherapy plus CTLA-4 blockade in lung cancer. Study-level background: Around 19% of enrolled patients responded objectively, and about 30% had disease control. Notes on the study in general: Per reports, early blood T cell clone dynamics, plus interferon-beta, forecast response most strongly.

Sequenced by immunoSEQ multiplex PCR; TCRdb stores in-frame clones only, minus some. The repertoire consists of about 51,000 clones, with 77% occurring once and the leading ten covering 2% to 2.5%. The CDR3 is made up of 16 amino acids. J lost 8 bases, V lost 3 bases, and 8 bases had no gene match. Germline CDR1 reads SNHLY; CDR2 reads FYNNEI. Enrolled patients, whose metastatic non-small-cell lung cancer was chemo-refractory, received focal radiation plus CTLA-4 blockade with ipilimumab. This sample comprised peripheral blood, obtained from a patient treated with radiotherapy plus ipilimumab. The chain carries TRBV2 and TRBJ2-1; 12 nucleotides align to TRBD2. The sequence derives from a human donor with non-small cell lung cancer whose response to radiotherapy plus ipilimumab could not be evaluated. The CDR3 DNA is TGTGCCAGCAGTGACATCCTAGCGGGGGGGCCCCATGAGCAGTTCTTC. Protein: CASSDILAGGPHEQFF. Together with reference TRBV2 and TRBJ2-1, the CDR3 gives the full variable domain: EPEVTQTPSHQVTQMGQEVILRCVPISNHLYFYWYRQILGQKVEFLVSFYNNEISEKSEIFDDQFSVERPDGSNFTLKIRSTKLEDSAMYFCASSDILAGGPHEQFFGPGTRLTVL.